The clone carrying this T cell receptor (beta chain) was detected ten times or more. Antigen unknown. Germline CDR1 reads MNHEY; CDR2 reads SMNVEV (reference sequence). V was clipped by 5 bases and J by 0 bases; unmatched bases: 10. This CDR3 has 16 amino acids. TCR alpha and beta CDR3 regions were amplified from RNA using iRepertoire nested multiplex PCR. TCRdb used MiXCR to reprocess the multiplex PCR reads, holding one entry per CDR3 protein. The table lists 300,000 to 400,000 distinct CDR3 sequences, roughly 41% of them singletons. This specimen comes from a study of glioma-infiltrating T cells. Study overall: Glioblastomas were WHO grade IV, sampled at first diagnosis; low-grade were grade II. Presurgical dexamethasone in glioma patients lasted six or fewer days.

Study outcomes and limitations: Non-neoplastic patients had below-expected tissue-blood divergence, while all gliomas exceeded expectation.

Sequencing was carried out using glioma tissue, nonneoplastic brain tissue, or PBMCs (not recorded which). The TCR originated in a human donor with low-grade glioma or glioblastoma, undergoing nonglioma brain surgery, or in good health (not recorded which). The chain is built from TRBV27 and TRBJ2-7, with 7 positions matching TRBD2. The CDR3 loop reads CASSPLAFRSSYEQYF. The CDR3 DNA reads as TGTGCCAGCAGTCCACTAGCGTTCAGGAGCTCCTACGAGCAGTACTTC.